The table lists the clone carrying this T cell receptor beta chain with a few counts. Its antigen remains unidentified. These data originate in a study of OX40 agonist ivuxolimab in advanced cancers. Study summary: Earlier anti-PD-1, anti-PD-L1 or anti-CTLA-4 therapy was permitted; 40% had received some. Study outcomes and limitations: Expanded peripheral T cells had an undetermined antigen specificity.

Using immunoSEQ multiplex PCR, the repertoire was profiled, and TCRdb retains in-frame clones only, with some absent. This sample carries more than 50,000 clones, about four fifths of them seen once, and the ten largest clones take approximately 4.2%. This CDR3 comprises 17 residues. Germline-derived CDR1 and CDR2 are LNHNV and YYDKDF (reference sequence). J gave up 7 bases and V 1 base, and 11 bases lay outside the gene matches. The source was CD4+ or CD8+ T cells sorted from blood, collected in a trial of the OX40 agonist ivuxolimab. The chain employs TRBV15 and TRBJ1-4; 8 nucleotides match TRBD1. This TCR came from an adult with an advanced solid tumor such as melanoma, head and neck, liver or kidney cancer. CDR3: CATSRVSPDRVREKLFF. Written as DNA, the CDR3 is TGTGCCACCAGCAGAGTCAGTCCGGACAGGGTACGTGAAAAACTGTTTTTT.